This T cell receptor beta chain was observed in a study of cytotoxic CD8 clonotypes in ibrutinib-treated CLL. Generated by immunoSEQ multiplex PCR, the TCRdb table keeps only in-frame clones and is missing some. The sample has about 74,000 clones; around 84% are singletons. The V gene's germline CDR1 is SGHRS and CDR2 YFSETQ. The CDR3 extends over 14 amino acids. Between the trimmed V and J ends, which lost 3 bases and 2 bases, there was a span of 10 bases. The material sequenced was PBMCs, taken at disease progression, from a patient treated with ibrutinib. The source is a human donor with chronic lymphocytic leukemia. The chain combines TRBV5-1 with TRBJ2-3, with D perhaps matching TRBD1 (6 bases). The CDR3 spells CASSSGQITDTQYF. CDR3 DNA sequence: TGCGCCAGCAGCTCAGGACAGATCACAGATACGCAGTATTTT.